This T cell receptor (beta chain) stems from a study of T cell changes during pregnancy in multiple sclerosis. This clone has just one count. Trimming removed 3 bases from V and 8 bases from J, with 17 bases in between. The CDR3 extends over 14 amino acids. Germline assignment: CDR1 SGDLS and CDR2 YYNGEE. Only in-frame clones appear in the TCRdb table, and some are missing; sequencing was by immunoSEQ multiplex PCR. The sample gives 70,000 or so clones, roughly 89% of which show up once; roughly 0.7% is in the top ten. The sequence came from a female donor in good health, enrolled as a control in a pregnancy study. The sequences come from peripheral blood, collected in the third trimester of pregnancy. The J gene is TRBJ1-2, the V gene TRBV9; D possibly corresponds to TRBD1 (5 bases). CDR3 sequence: CASSAYLDSSGYTF. For the CDR3, the DNA is TGTGCCAGCAGCGCCTATCTCGACAGTAGCGGCTACACCTTC.